The 26 T cell receptor beta chains below all came from one sample that was sequenced in a study of blood T cell repertoires in COVID-19. Repertoires were generated with immunoSEQ multiplex PCR, while TCRdb's copy carries only in-frame clones and drops some. The repertoire holds just under 20,000 clones, roughly 90% seen once, with 8.5% to 14% in the top ten. The sequenced material came from peripheral blood. The receptors here all came from a human donor in a cohort sampled during active COVID-19.

This clone was recorded a few times. DNA for the CDR3: TGTGCCAGCAGCCCTCGCGGGCTAGCGGGGGGCCTGGGGAGGGGAGATACGCAGTATTTT. It is translated as CASSPRGLAGGLGRGDTQYF. This sequence joins TRBV3-1 (or the pseudogene TRBV3-2) and TRBJ2-3, with 11 nucleotides matching TRBD2. This CDR3 contains 20 residues. After removal of 4 bases from V and 5 bases from J, the junction contained 20 bases not matched to a gene. In germline, CDR1 is LGHDT, CDR2 YNNKEL (reference sequence).

V gene TRBV10-3 combines with J gene TRBJ1-2, with a tentative D call TRBD1 (6 bases). Germline assignment: CDR1 ENHRY and CDR2 SYGVKD. This CDR3 is built from 14 residues. The ends were cut back, 0 bases at V and 8 bases at J, with 13 bases in the middle. The CDR3 nucleotides read TGTGCCATCAGTGAGTCTTCAGGGGTAGACGGCTACACCTTC. Amino acids: CAISESSGVDGYTF.

This clone occurred a few times. This chain joins TRBV3-1 (or the pseudogene TRBV3-2) and TRBJ2-2, with 9 bases identical to TRBD1. V lost 4 bases and J lost 4; bases outside the gene matches: 7. Germline CDR1 is LGHDT and CDR2 is YNNKEL (reference sequence). The CDR3 has 16 residues. The CDR3 loop reads CASSLGQGLGTGELFF. For the CDR3, the DNA is TGTGCCAGCAGCCTCGGACAGGGGCTGGGCACCGGGGAGCTGTTTTTT.

The V and J genes are TRBV7-9 and TRBJ2-2; possible D gene TRBD2, 6 bases. The V end lost 5 bases, the J end lost 4 bases, and 23 bases lay between the germline ends. CDR1 and CDR2 from the germline V gene are SEHNR and FQNEAQ (reference sequence). The CDR3 runs to 18 residues. The DNA for the CDR3 is TGTGCCAGCAGCAATCCGGGAAGAGCTAGCGTATCCACCGGGGAGCTGTTTTTT. Its protein product is CASSNPGRASVSTGELFF.

This chain joins TRBV30 and TRBJ1-5; D gene unclear. This CDR3 has 12 amino acids. CDR1 is GTSNPN and CDR2 is SVGIG in the germline V gene (reference sequence). Trimming removed 2 bases at V and 4 bases at J, with 6 bases between. CDR3 residues: CAWSRGNQPQHF. CDR3 DNA: TGTGCCTGGAGTCGGGGAAATCAGCCCCAGCATTTT.

The CDR3 bases are TGTGCCACCAGCAGCCAACAGGCCCCAATGGGCACAGATACGCAGTATTTT. The encoded protein is CATSSQQAPMGTDTQYF. V usage is TRBV15 and J usage is TRBJ2-3, with a weak D call TRBD1 (5 bases). Trimming cost V 3 bases and J 1 base, with 17 bases left between them. Germline loops: CDR1 LNHNV, CDR2 YYDKDF (reference sequence). The CDR3 extends over 17 amino acids.

The rearrangement joins TRBV6-6 to TRBJ1-2; 7 bases are shared with TRBD1. The V segment lost 5 bases and the J segment 0 bases; nucleotides outside the gene matches: 6. Germline V gene sequence: CDR1 MNHNY, CDR2 SVGAGI (reference sequence). CDR3 size: 15 residues. CDR3 nucleotide sequence: TGTGCCAGCAGTCCTAAAGACAGGGCTAACTATGGCTACACCTTC. Protein sequence: CASSPKDRANYGYTF.

The V gene is TRBV19, the J gene TRBJ2-1; 9 nucleotides match TRBD1. The CDR3 runs 15 residues. Looked up from germline, CDR1 is LNHDA and CDR2 is SQIVND (reference sequence). Losses at the gene ends were 5 bases for V and 8 bases for J; bases not matched to a gene: 10. This CDR3 reads CASSAGQGSFHEQFF. The CDR3 DNA reads TGTGCCAGTAGTGCGGGACAGGGCTCTTTTCATGAGCAGTTCTTC.

Points on this clone: Other DNA sequences from this sample encode an identical CDR3 as well. CDR3 sequence reads: CASSLGLRETQYF. The CDR3 nucleotides are TGTGCCAGCAGCTTAGGACTGCGGGAGACCCAGTACTTC. The chain links TRBV7-3 to TRBJ2-5; D perhaps matches TRBD2 (5 bases). V gave up 2 bases and J gave up 5 bases, with 9 bases separating them. Germline CDR1 reads SGHTA; CDR2 reads FQGTGA. This CDR3 spans 13 amino acids. Filled out from reference TRBV7-3 and TRBJ2-5, the complete variable domain reads GAGVSQTPSNKVTEKGKYVELRCDPISGHTALYWYRQSLGQGPEFLIYFQGTGAADDSGLPNDRFFAVRPEGSVSTLKIQRTERGDSAVYLCASSLGLRETQYFGPGTRLLVL.

The chain has TRBV14 and TRBJ2-7; TRBD1 matches 8 bases. This CDR3 has 14 residues. Losses at the gene ends were 4 bases for V and 3 bases for J; bases not matched to a gene: 5. Germline values: CDR1 SGHDN, CDR2 FVKESK. CDR3 in amino acids: CASSRTGTGYEQYF. CDR3 bases: TGTGCCAGCAGCCGAACCGGGACAGGCTACGAGCAGTACTTC.

The chain uses TRBV5-6 and TRBJ1-2, with 11 positions matching TRBD1. Germline V gives CDR1 SGHDT, CDR2 YYEEEE. CDR3 length: 16 amino acids. V lost 2 bases and J lost 1; bases outside the gene matches: 4. The CDR3 DNA sequence: TGTGCCAGCAGCTTAGTAGGGACAGGGGGTAACTATGGCTACACCTTC. It encodes CASSLVGTGGNYGYTF.

CDR3 coding DNA: TGTGCCAGCAGCTTGGAGGGAGGGCAGGAGGACTACACCTTC. This encodes CASSLEGGQEDYTF. The J gene is TRBJ1-2, the V gene TRBV5-5; no reliable D call. The CDR3 spans 14 residues. V lost 0 bases and J lost 10, with 16 bases in between. CDR1 and CDR2 from the germline V gene are SGHKS and YYEKEE (reference sequence).

V usage is TRBV5-1 and J usage is TRBJ2-5; TRBD2 agrees at 7 bases. With 0 bases clipped from V and 0 bases from J, the junction kept 5 bases outside the gene matches. The CDR3 runs 16 residues. Germline CDR1 SGHRS, CDR2 YFSETQ. The CDR3 reads CASSLASGLYQETQYF. CDR3 in DNA: TGCGCCAGCAGCTTGGCTAGCGGCCTGTACCAAGAGACCCAGTACTTC. Full variable domain (rest looked up from reference TRBV5-1 and TRBJ2-5): KAGVTQTPRYLIKTRGQQVTLSCSPISGHRSVSWYQQTPGQGLQFLFEYFSETQRNKGNFPGRFSGRQFSNSRSEMNVSTLELGDSALYLCASSLASGLYQETQYFGPGTRLLVL.

CDR3 loop: CASSPGQGSYNEQFF. The CDR3 coding sequence is TGCGCCAGCAGCCCGGGACAGGGCTCCTACAATGAGCAGTTCTTC. This rearrangement joins TRBV5-1 to TRBJ2-1; 9 nucleotides match TRBD1. This CDR3 is 15 amino acids long. The V gene end was trimmed by 4 bases and the J gene end by 0 bases; junction bases not matched to a gene: 2. Germline values: CDR1 SGHRS, CDR2 YFSETQ.

CDR3 nucleotide sequence: TGTGCCAGCAGCTTAGTAGGGGGGGAAGCTAACTATGGCTACACCTTC. This gives the protein CASSLVGGEANYGYTF. V is TRBV7-8 and J is TRBJ1-2; a possible D gene is TRBD1 (6 bases). Germline V CDR1 and CDR2: SGHVS, FQNEAQ. Trimming removed 1 base from V and 0 bases from J, with 12 bases in between. CDR3 length equals 16 residues. The whole variable domain, filled in from reference TRBV7-8 and TRBJ1-2, reads GAGVSQSPRYKVAKRGQDVALRCDPISGHVSLFWYQQALGQGPEFLTYFQNEAQLDKSGLPSDRFFAERPEGSVSTLKIQRTQQEDSAVYLCASSLVGGEANYGYTFGSGTRLTVV.

This rearrangement joins TRBV19 to TRBJ2-1; the match to TRBD2 covers 7 bases. The CDR3 has 15 amino acids. Per the germline V gene, CDR1 is LNHDA and CDR2 is SQIVND (reference sequence). V was clipped by 3 bases and J by 5 bases; unmatched bases: 7. The CDR3 DNA follows: TGTGCCAGTAGTATGGGGCGGGGGTCGAACAATGAGCAGTTCTTC. This codes for CASSMGRGSNNEQFF.

The rearrangement uses TRBV19 and TRBJ1-4; 9 bases match TRBD1. The CDR3 length is 16 residues. Germline V gives CDR1 LNHDA, CDR2 SQIVND (reference sequence). V shed 5 bases and J 8 bases; nucleotides not matched to a gene: 12. CDR3 nucleotide sequence: TGTGCCAGTAGTTACAAACAGGGGGCTATTGGAGAAAAACTGTTTTTT. Translation gives CASSYKQGAIGEKLFF.

The V and J genes are TRBV10-3 and TRBJ2-1, with 13 bases that match TRBD2. The CDR3 is 16 amino acids. J was trimmed by 5 bases and V by 2 bases; bases with no gene match: 3. CDR1 and CDR2 from the germline V gene are ENHRY and SYGVKD. The CDR3 loop is CAISERTSGGDNEQFF. CDR3 DNA: TGTGCCATCAGTGAGCGAACTAGCGGGGGGGACAATGAGCAGTTCTTC.

V is TRBV5-4 and J is TRBJ2-7; 7 positions match TRBD1. The V segment lost 4 bases and the J segment 6 bases; nucleotides outside the gene matches: 10. Germline V gene sequence: CDR1 SGHNT, CDR2 YYREEE (reference sequence). CDR3 length: 14 amino acids. CDR3 sequence (DNA): TGTGCCAGCAGCGAACCAGGGGGTCAGTTCGAGCAGTACTTC. Its protein product is CASSEPGGQFEQYF.

This rearrangement joins TRBV2 to TRBJ2-7, with 7 bases that match TRBD1. Losses at the gene ends were 6 bases for V and 0 bases for J; bases not matched to a gene: 8. Germline CDR1 reads SNHLY; CDR2 reads FYNNEI. This CDR3 has 15 residues. CDR3 coding DNA: TGTGCCAGCAGCCCAGGGGACAGCTCCTCCTACGAGCAGTACTTC. Translating it yields CASSPGDSSSYEQYF.

V is TRBV5-1 and J is TRBJ2-1; 9 bases are shared with TRBD2. After removal of 7 bases from V and 7 bases from J, the junction contained 9 bases not matched to a gene. This CDR3 comprises 14 residues. CDR1 and CDR2 from the germline V gene are SGHRS and YFSETQ. DNA of the CDR3: TGCGCCAGCGCCGATAGCGGGGGAACGAATGAGCAGTTCTTC. Encoded protein: CASADSGGTNEQFF.

The rearrangement uses TRBV19 and TRBJ1-3; D unresolved. The CDR3 covers 16 residues. Per the germline V gene, CDR1 is LNHDA and CDR2 is SQIVND (reference sequence). The V end was cut by 5 bases, the J end by 3 bases, with 17 bases between. For the CDR3, the DNA is TGTGCCAGTAGTCCCCGGGCTGAGGGAGGTGGAAACACCATATATTTT. Encoded protein: CASSPRAEGGGNTIYF.

Here the CDR3 DNA reads TGTGCCAGCAGGGGACAAACAACTAATGAAAAACTGTTTTTT. Amino acids: CASRGQTTNEKLFF. V and J are TRBV25-1 and TRBJ1-4, with D possibly being TRBD1 (6 bases). Between the trimmed V and J ends, which lost 6 bases and 0 bases, there was a span of 8 bases. This CDR3 is built from 14 residues. The germline V gene encodes CDR1 MGHDK and CDR2 SYGVNS.

This sequence joins TRBV5-1 and TRBJ2-5; 10 bases align to TRBD2. This CDR3 is built from 16 residues. Germline values: CDR1 SGHRS, CDR2 YFSETQ. The ends lost 2 bases at V and 1 base at J; junction bases unmatched: 5. CDR3 residues: CASSFSSGGPQETQYF. CDR3 DNA: TGCGCCAGCAGCTTTTCTAGCGGGGGCCCCCAAGAGACCCAGTACTTC.

The chain joins TRBV4-1 to TRBJ1-2; 10 bases are shared with TRBD1. V lost 3 bases to trimming and J lost 0 bases; unmatched junction nucleotides: 1. Germline CDR1 reads MGHRA; CDR2 reads YSYEKL. The CDR3 is 15 residues long. CDR3 residues: CASSHGTGANYGYTF. CDR3 bases: TGCGCCAGCAGCCATGGGACAGGGGCTAACTATGGCTACACCTTC.

V and J are TRBV25-1 and TRBJ1-6; D perhaps matches TRBD1 (6 bases). Trimming shortened V by 1 base and J by 9 bases, and 13 bases separated the two germline ends. Germline V gene data show CDR1 as MGHDK and CDR2 as SYGVNS. The CDR3 runs 15 residues. For the CDR3, the DNA is TGTGCCAGCAGTGAATCAGAGGGGGTAGGTTCACCCCTCCACTTT. It encodes CASSESEGVGSPLHF.